This TCR beta chain came from a study of T cell responses to AZD1222 COVID-19 vaccine. On this clone: Its antigen is currently unknown.

Sequencing was performed with immunoSEQ multiplex PCR; in TCRdb, only in-frame clones are kept and a portion is missing. Here the sample spans approximately 120,000 clones, 85% to 90% being singletons. Study-wide findings and caveats: Clonal diversity was possibly underestimated; the donors were predominantly white British and more often female. Repertoires were sampled only after the peak T cell response. AZD1222 recipients seropositive at baseline numbered only six or seven. Nearly half of spike-specific TCRs reportedly target unmutated variant regions.

The CDR3 totals 18 residues. The germline V gene encodes CDR1 SGDLS and CDR2 YYNGEE. The ends were cut back, 0 bases at V and 3 bases at J, with 18 bases in the middle. This sequence joins TRBV9 and TRBJ2-2, with D perhaps matching TRBD2 (6 bases). This sequence was found in an adult who received the AZD1222 COVID-19 vaccine. The source was peripheral blood, collected 28 days after the second AZD1222 dose. Here the CDR3 reads CASSVGRGYGPDTGELFF. CDR3 DNA: TGTGCCAGCAGCGTAGGTCGGGGGTACGGCCCTGACACCGGGGAGCTGTTTTTT.